Below, 4 T cell receptor beta chains from the same sample are listed, as sequenced in a study of blood T cell repertoires in COVID-19. Repertoires were generated with immunoSEQ multiplex PCR, while TCRdb's copy carries only in-frame clones and drops some. The profile shows 150,000 to 200,000 clones, more than 80% of them singletons. Sample: peripheral blood. All receptors come from a man aged 45-60 years with acute or convalescent COVID-19.

Comments on this clone: The junction does not match germline at one end; this may be a read error. The V gene is TRBV3-1 (or the pseudogene TRBV3-2), the J gene TRBJ1-4; D unresolved. Per germline, CDR1 LGHDT and CDR2 YNNKEL (reference sequence). The CDR3 loop spans 11 amino acids. The CDR3 region is CASSQGTQTRF. The CDR3 nucleotides read TGTGCCAGCAGCCAAGGTACCCAGACACGCTTT.

The chain couples TRBV5-4 to TRBJ1-6, with D maybe TRBD1 (5 bases). Between the trimmed V and J ends, which lost 4 bases and 14 bases, there was a span of 16 bases. The CDR3 totals 13 residues. Germline V gene lookup returns CDR1 SGHNT and CDR2 YYREEE (reference sequence). Here the CDR3 DNA reads TGTGCCAGCAGCCACGCAGGGTTTAGAGCCCTCCACTTT. This sequence encodes CASSHAGFRALHF.

The chain employs TRBV6-2 or TRBV6-3 and TRBJ1-5; TRBD1 is a possible D gene (5 bases). The CDR3 covers 16 residues. V shed 0 bases and J shed 6 bases, with 15 bases lying between them. CDR1 MNHEY and CDR2 SVGEGT come from the germline V gene. CDR3 sequence: CASSYSTSGRGQPQHF. The CDR3 DNA reads as TGTGCCAGCAGTTACTCGACTTCGGGGAGGGGTCAGCCCCAGCATTTT.

The rearrangement uses TRBV19 and TRBJ2-6; D uncertain. The length of the CDR3 is 16 residues. Germline CDR1 LNHDA, CDR2 SQIVND (reference sequence). Trimming left V 7 bases short and J 1 base short, with 14 bases between. CDR3 region: CASTTRRRSGANVLTF. The CDR3 DNA is TGTGCCAGTACCACCCGTCGCCGGTCTGGGGCCAACGTCCTGACTTTC. Looking up the rest from reference TRBV19 and TRBJ2-6 gives the full variable domain: DGGITQSPKYLFRKEGQNVTLSCEQNLNHDAMYWYRQDPGQGLRLIYYSQIVNDFQKGDIAEGYSVSREKKESFPLTVTSAQKNPTAFYLCASTTRRRSGANVLTFGAGSRLTVL.